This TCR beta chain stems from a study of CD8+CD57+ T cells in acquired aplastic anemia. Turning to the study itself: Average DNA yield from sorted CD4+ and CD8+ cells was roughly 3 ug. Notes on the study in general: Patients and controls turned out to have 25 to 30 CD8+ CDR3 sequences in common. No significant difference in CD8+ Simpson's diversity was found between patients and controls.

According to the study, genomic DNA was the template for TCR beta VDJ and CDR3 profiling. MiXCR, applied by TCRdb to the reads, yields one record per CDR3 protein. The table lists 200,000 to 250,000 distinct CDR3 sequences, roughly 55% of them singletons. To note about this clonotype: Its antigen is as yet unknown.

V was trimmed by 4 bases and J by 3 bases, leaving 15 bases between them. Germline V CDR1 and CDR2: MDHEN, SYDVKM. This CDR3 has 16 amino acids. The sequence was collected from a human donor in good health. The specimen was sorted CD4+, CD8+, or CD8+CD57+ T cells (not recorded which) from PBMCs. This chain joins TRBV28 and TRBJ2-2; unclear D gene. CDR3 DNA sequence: TGTGCCAGCAGTTACGAATTAAGCGTTGACACCGGGGAGCTGTTTTTT. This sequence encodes CASSYELSVDTGELFF.